This T cell receptor beta chain originates from a study of early T cells in non-severe SARS-CoV-2 infection. The study, taken as a whole, reports: Anti-spike CD8 responses were favored in VDJdb matching, and private and CD4 specificities were missed.

Trimming removed 4 bases from V and 2 bases from J, with 5 bases in between. This CDR3 contains 12 residues. The germline V gene has CDR1 SGHRS and CDR2 YFSETQ. cDNA molecules, individually, were tagged with unique molecular identifiers. TCRdb called the 5' RACE reads again in MiXCR, with one record for every CDR3 protein. The data contain over 95,000 distinct CDR3 sequences, around 16% of them singletons. Many counts were recorded for this clonotype. Its antigen is still unknown. This clonotype originated in an adult who was a healthcare worker with PCR-confirmed SARS-CoV-2 infection or an uninfected control (not recorded which). The chain couples TRBV5-1 to TRBJ2-3; D uncertain. Sequencing used whole blood. DNA of the CDR3: TGCGCCAGCAGCCCAAACACAGATACGCAGTATTTT. This translates into CASSPNTDTQYF.